A single sample gave rise to the 14 T cell receptor beta chains below, sequenced in a study of blood T cell repertoires in COVID-19. Clones were read by immunoSEQ multiplex PCR, and TCRdb kept only the in-frame ones, dropping some. Found here are some 300,000 clones, about 90% of them singletons; the top ten hold around 9%. The sequenced sample was PBMCs or T cells enriched from blood (not recorded which). These receptor sequences come from a young woman who had recovered from COVID-19.

The chain joins TRBV19 to TRBJ1-1; D ambiguous. This CDR3 comprises 15 residues. The germline gives CDR1 LNHDA, CDR2 SQIVND (reference sequence). V was clipped by 4 bases and J by 0 bases, with 12 bases between them. CDR3 sequence reads: CASSTPTLLNTEAFF. In nucleotides, the CDR3 is TGTGCCAGTAGTACGCCGACACTTTTGAACACTGAAGCTTTCTTT.

The chain carries TRBV3-1 (or the pseudogene TRBV3-2) and TRBJ2-7; tentatively, D is TRBD1 (6 bases). CDR1 and CDR2 (germline): LGHDT, YNNKEL (reference sequence). The CDR3 extends over 17 amino acids. V gave up 0 bases and J gave up 3 bases, with 18 bases separating them. For the CDR3, the DNA is TGTGCCAGCAGCCAAGAGTTTATTGGGGGACAACTCTACGAGCAGTACTTC. Amino acids: CASSQEFIGGQLYEQYF.

This clone was seen more than once but under ten times. The V and J genes are TRBV4-2 and TRBJ2-1, with 9 bases fitting TRBD2. The trim removed 1 base at V and 6 bases at J, leaving 10 bases unmatched. The CDR3 is made up of 17 amino acids. Germline CDR1 is LGHNA and CDR2 is YNFKEQ. CDR3 loop: CASSQGPAGGAGNEQFF. In DNA, the CDR3 is TGTGCCAGCAGCCAAGGCCCGGCGGGGGGGGCCGGCAATGAGCAGTTCTTC.

The chain carries TRBV3-1 (or the pseudogene TRBV3-2) and TRBJ2-7, with 7 bases aligning to TRBD2. V gave up 3 bases and J gave up 6 bases; unmatched junction bases: 11. The CDR3 covers 15 residues. Germline CDR1 reads LGHDT; CDR2 reads YNNKEL (reference sequence). The CDR3 loop is CASSHHGAGASEQYF. The CDR3 DNA reads as TGTGCCAGCAGCCACCACGGGGCGGGAGCGAGCGAGCAGTACTTC.

The V and J genes are TRBV15 and TRBJ2-5; possibly TRBD2 for D (5 bases). The CDR3 has 16 residues. Germline CDR1 and CDR2: LNHNV and YYDKDF (reference sequence). V lost 5 bases to trimming and J lost 4 bases, with 20 bases between them. CDR3 in DNA: TGTGCCACCAGCCCCCGAAGAGGGAAGGTGACAGAGACCCAGTACTTC. The encoded protein is CATSPRRGKVTETQYF.

The chain couples TRBV3-1 (or the pseudogene TRBV3-2) to TRBJ2-7; 10 positions match TRBD1. The CDR3 consists of 16 residues. In germline, CDR1 is LGHDT, CDR2 YNNKEL (reference sequence). The V gene end was trimmed by 3 bases and the J gene end by 7 bases; junction bases not matched to a gene: 12. CDR3 residues: CASSQDRDRGSGEQYF. The DNA of the CDR3 is TGTGCCAGCAGCCAGGACCGGGACAGGGGATCGGGAGAGCAGTACTTC.

V usage is TRBV6-5 and J usage is TRBJ1-1; D remains unclear. The germline gives CDR1 MNHEY, CDR2 SVGAGI. Trimming removed 6 bases at V and 0 bases at J, with 11 bases between. This CDR3 contains 14 residues. The CDR3 loop is CASSSSLMNTEAFF. The CDR3 DNA follows: TGTGCCAGCAGCTCAAGCCTCATGAACACTGAAGCTTTCTTT.

The chain joins TRBV27 to TRBJ2-7, with D possibly matching TRBD2 (5 bases). The CDR3 has 11 residues. With 5 bases removed from V and 7 bases from J, the gap between germline ends came to 9 bases. The germline V gene has CDR1 MNHEY and CDR2 SMNVEV (reference sequence). CDR3 DNA: TGTGCCAGCAGTGCCACGGGGGAGCAGTACTTC. Translation: CASSATGEQYF.

The rearrangement uses TRBV28 and TRBJ2-2; a possible D gene is TRBD2 (6 bases). The CDR3 covers 15 residues. With 6 bases removed from V and 5 bases from J, the gap between germline ends came to 16 bases. Germline V CDR1 and CDR2: MDHEN, SYDVKM. The CDR3 nucleotides read TGTGCCAGCAGATCCCCGTGGCGGGAAACCGGGGAGCTGTTTTTT. This translates into CASRSPWRETGELFF.

The chain employs TRBV6-1 and TRBJ1-6, with TRBD1 identical over 7 bases. Germline V gene sequence: CDR1 MNHNS, CDR2 SASEGT. The J segment lost 10 bases and the V segment lost 0 bases, leaving 9 bases of the junction unmatched. This CDR3 has 16 amino acids. CDR3 DNA sequence: TGTGCCAGCAGTGAAGCGGTCGGCAGGGGGAGGTCACCCCTCCACTTT. It is translated as CASSEAVGRGRSPLHF.

The gene calls are TRBV19 and TRBJ2-7; 7 bases are shared with TRBD2. Germline lookup yields CDR1 LNHDA and CDR2 SQIVND (reference sequence). This CDR3 region has 15 residues. The V and J ends lost 4 bases and 1 base, in that order; junction bases with no gene match: 7. The CDR3 nucleotides are TGTGCCAGTAGTAGTTCCGGGACTACGTCCTACGAGCAGTACTTC. Protein: CASSSSGTTSYEQYF.

This rearrangement joins TRBV28 to TRBJ2-4, with TRBD2 matching 14 bases. V trimming: 5 bases; J trimming: 2 bases; junction bases outside the gene matches: 5. The CDR3 length is 17 residues. Per the germline V gene, CDR1 is MDHEN and CDR2 is SYDVKM. The chain's CDR3 is CASSTGLAGVPKNIQYF. The CDR3 coding sequence is TGTGCCAGCAGTACGGGACTAGCGGGAGTCCCCAAAAACATTCAGTACTTC.

In this sample, this clone turned up once. V usage is TRBV4-2 and J usage is TRBJ2-3; tentatively, D is TRBD2 (5 bases). Trimming pared 0 bases from V and 2 bases from J, leaving 12 bases between. Germline V CDR1 and CDR2: LGHNA, YNFKEQ. The CDR3 runs to 16 residues. The CDR3 loop reads CASSQEDPTNTDTQYF. CDR3 sequence (DNA): TGTGCCAGCAGCCAAGAGGACCCGACTAACACAGATACGCAGTATTTT.

A few counts support this clone. The chain uses TRBV6-2 or TRBV6-3 and TRBJ2-7; TRBD2 matches at 10 bases. Germline loops: CDR1 MNHEY, CDR2 SVGEGT. This CDR3 is built from 14 residues. The ends lost 5 bases at V and 2 bases at J; junction bases unmatched: 3. The CDR3 DNA sequence: TGTGCCAGCAGTGCCGGGACTAGCGCCTACGAGCAGTACTTC. Translated: CASSAGTSAYEQYF.